Included here is one T cell receptor (beta chain) sequence, with context. Its antigen remains unknown. The sample originates from a study of identical twins. Overall study results and limits: There was more out-of-frame TCR alpha sharing in monozygotic twins than models estimated.

The CDR3 is 17 residues long. Germline loops: CDR1 MDHEN, CDR2 SYDVKM. Trimming cost V 4 bases and J 3 bases, with 18 bases left between them. Via MiXCR, TCRdb re-called the 5' RACE reads, giving one row per CDR3 protein. In the table there are about 570,000 distinct CDR3 sequences, more than 9% of which are singletons. This same sample was also part of a study on yellow fever vaccine responses in identical twins.

The sequence was collected from a woman under 30 in good health. The genes are TRBV28 and TRBJ2-2; TRBD2 is a possible D gene (5 bases). The sequenced material came from PBMCs. As DNA, the CDR3 is TGTGCCAGCAGTTCCATTAGTTGGAGGACGGACACCGGGGAGCTGTTTTTT. It specifies CASSSISWRTDTGELFF.